The TCR beta chain under discussion was sequenced for a study of beta chain features in type 1 diabetes. General study points: More deletions and fewer insertions at VDJ junctions were seen in type 1 diabetes patients. Type 1 diabetes patients had moderately but significantly shorter TCRB CDR3s in all four CD4+ subsets.

Expressed TCRB transcripts were sequenced because the entire RNA isolate underwent reverse transcription. Here immunoSEQ multiplex PCR was the method, and the copy in TCRdb shows in-frame clones only, minus some. The table shows some 360,000 clones, with over 8.5% occurring only once. A few counts support this clone. Its antigen is still unknown. Specimen: central memory CD4+ T cells from blood. The clonotype originates from a man aged 30 to 39 with type 1 diabetes.

CDR3 sequence: CSAKFGGPGELFF. The CDR3, as DNA: TGCAGCGCCAAGTTCGGGGGCCCCGGGGAGCTGTTTTTT. This chain connects TRBV29-1 to TRBJ2-2, with D perhaps matching TRBD1 or TRBD2 (6 bases each). The CDR3 totals 13 residues. Between the trimmed V and J ends, which lost 7 bases and 6 bases, there was a span of 15 bases. The germline V gene has CDR1 SQVTM and CDR2 ANQGSEA.